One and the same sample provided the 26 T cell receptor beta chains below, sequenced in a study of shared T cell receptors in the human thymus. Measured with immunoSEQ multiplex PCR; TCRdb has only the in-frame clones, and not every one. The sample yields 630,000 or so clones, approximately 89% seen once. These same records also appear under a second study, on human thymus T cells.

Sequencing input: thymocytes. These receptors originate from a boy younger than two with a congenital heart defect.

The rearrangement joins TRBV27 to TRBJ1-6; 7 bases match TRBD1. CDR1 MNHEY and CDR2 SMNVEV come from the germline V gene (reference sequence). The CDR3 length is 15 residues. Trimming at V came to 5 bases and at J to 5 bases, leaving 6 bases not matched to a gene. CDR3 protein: CASSPRQGHNSPLHF. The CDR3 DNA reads TGTGCCAGCAGTCCTCGACAGGGTCATAATTCACCCCTCCACTTT.

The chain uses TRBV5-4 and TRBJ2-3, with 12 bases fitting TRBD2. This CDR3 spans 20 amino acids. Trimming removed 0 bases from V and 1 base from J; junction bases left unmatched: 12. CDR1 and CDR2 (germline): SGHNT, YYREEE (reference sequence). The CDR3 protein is CASSLGGSSGRASGTDTQYF. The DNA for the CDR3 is TGTGCCAGCAGCTTGGGGGGGTCTAGCGGGAGGGCCAGTGGCACAGATACGCAGTATTTT.

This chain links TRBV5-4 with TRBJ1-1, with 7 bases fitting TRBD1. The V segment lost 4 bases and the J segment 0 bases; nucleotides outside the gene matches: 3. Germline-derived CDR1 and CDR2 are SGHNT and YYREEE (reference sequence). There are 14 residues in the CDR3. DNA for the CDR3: TGTGCCAGCAGCAAGGGGGCCGTGAACACTGAAGCTTTCTTT. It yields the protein CASSKGAVNTEAFF.

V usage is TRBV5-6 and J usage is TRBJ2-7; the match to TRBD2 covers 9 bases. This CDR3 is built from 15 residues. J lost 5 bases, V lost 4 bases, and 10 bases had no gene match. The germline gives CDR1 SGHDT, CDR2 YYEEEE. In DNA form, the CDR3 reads TGTGCCAGCAGCCCCTACGAGCGGGAGGCAAACGAGCAGTACTTC. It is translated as CASSPYEREANEQYF.

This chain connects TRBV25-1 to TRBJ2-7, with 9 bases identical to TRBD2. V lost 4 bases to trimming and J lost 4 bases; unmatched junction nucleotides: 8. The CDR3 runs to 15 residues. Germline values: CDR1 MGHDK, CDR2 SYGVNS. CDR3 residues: CASSGPPSGVYEQYF. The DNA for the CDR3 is TGTGCCAGCAGTGGGCCCCCTAGCGGGGTTTACGAGCAGTACTTC.

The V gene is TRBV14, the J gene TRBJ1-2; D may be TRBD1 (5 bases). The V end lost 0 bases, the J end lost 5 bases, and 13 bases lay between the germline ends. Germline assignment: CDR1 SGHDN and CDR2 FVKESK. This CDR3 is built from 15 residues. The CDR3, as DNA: TGTGCCAGCAGCCAAGAAGGGACTTCTCTTTATGGCTACACCTTC. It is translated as CASSQEGTSLYGYTF.

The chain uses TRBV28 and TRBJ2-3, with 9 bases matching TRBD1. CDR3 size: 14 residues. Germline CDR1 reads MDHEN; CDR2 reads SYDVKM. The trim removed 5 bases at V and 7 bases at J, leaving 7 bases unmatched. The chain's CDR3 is CASSDDRGVNTQYF. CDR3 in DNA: TGTGCCAGCAGTGATGACAGGGGGGTCAATACGCAGTATTTT.

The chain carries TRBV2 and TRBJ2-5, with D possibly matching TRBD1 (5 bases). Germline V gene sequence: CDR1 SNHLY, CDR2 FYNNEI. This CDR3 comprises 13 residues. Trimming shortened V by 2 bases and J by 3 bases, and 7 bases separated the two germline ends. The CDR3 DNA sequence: TGTGCCAGCAGTGAACAGGGAAAAGAGACCCAGTACTTC. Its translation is CASSEQGKETQYF. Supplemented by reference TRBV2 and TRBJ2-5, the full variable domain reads EPEVTQTPSHQVTQMGQEVILRCVPISNHLYFYWYRQILGQKVEFLVSFYNNEISEKSEIFDDQFSVERPDGSNFTLKIRSTKLEDSAMYFCASSEQGKETQYFGPGTRLLVL.

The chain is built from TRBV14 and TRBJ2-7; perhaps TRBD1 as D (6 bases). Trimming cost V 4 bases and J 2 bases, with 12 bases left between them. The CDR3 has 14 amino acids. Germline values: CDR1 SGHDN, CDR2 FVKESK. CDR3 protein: CASSPQTGPYEQYF. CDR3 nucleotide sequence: TGTGCCAGCAGCCCTCAGACAGGACCCTACGAGCAGTACTTC.

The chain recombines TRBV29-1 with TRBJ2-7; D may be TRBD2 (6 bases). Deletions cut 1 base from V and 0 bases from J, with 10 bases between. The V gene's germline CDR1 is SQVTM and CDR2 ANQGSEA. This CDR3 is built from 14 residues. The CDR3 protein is CSVEGDSSSYEQYF. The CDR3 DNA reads TGCAGCGTTGAAGGGGACTCTTCCTCCTACGAGCAGTACTTC.

The CDR3: CASSQDWRYEQYF. The CDR3 DNA sequence: TGTGCCAGCAGCCAAGATTGGCGGTACGAGCAGTACTTC. The J gene is TRBJ2-7, the V gene TRBV14; the D is unclear. This CDR3 has 13 residues. Trimming stripped 0 bases from V and 4 bases from J, with 7 bases between. Germline V lookup: CDR1 SGHDN, CDR2 FVKESK.

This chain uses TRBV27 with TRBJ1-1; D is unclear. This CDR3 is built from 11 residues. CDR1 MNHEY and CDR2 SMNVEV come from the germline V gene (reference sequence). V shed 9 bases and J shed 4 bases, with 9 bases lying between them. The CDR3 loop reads CASPTGTEAFF. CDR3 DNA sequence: TGTGCCAGTCCGACGGGCACTGAAGCTTTCTTT.

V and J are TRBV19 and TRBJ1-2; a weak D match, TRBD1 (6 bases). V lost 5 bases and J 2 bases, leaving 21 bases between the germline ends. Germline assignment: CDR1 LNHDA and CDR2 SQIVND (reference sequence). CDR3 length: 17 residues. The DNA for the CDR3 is TGTGCCAGTAGTTTCCGTCCGCTCACAGGGAAAAACTATGGCTACACCTTC. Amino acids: CASSFRPLTGKNYGYTF.

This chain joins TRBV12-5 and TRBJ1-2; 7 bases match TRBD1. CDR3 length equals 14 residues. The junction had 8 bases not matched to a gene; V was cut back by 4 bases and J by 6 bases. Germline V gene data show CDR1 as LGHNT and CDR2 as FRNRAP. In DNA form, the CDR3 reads TGTGCTAGTGGTTCCCTTCGACAGGGAAATGGCTACACCTTC. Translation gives CASGSLRQGNGYTF.

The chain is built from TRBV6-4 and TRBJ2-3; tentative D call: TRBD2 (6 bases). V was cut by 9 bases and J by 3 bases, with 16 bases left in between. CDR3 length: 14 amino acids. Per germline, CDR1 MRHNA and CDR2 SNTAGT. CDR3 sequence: CARERANFTDTQYF. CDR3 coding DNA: TGTGCCAGGGAGCGGGCCAATTTTACAGATACGCAGTATTTT.

The CDR3 nucleotides are TGCGCCAGCAGCCCCCGGGACAACACAGATACGCAGTATTTT. Its translation: CASSPRDNTDTQYF. V usage is TRBV5-1 and J usage is TRBJ2-3; possible D gene TRBD1, 6 bases. Germline CDR1 reads SGHRS; CDR2 reads YFSETQ. The V end was cut by 4 bases, the J end by 2 bases, with 11 bases between. CDR3 length equals 14 residues. Combining the CDR3 with reference TRBV5-1 and TRBJ2-3 gives the whole variable domain KAGVTQTPRYLIKTRGQQVTLSCSPISGHRSVSWYQQTPGQGLQFLFEYFSETQRNKGNFPGRFSGRQFSNSRSEMNVSTLELGDSALYLCASSPRDNTDTQYFGPGTRLTVL.

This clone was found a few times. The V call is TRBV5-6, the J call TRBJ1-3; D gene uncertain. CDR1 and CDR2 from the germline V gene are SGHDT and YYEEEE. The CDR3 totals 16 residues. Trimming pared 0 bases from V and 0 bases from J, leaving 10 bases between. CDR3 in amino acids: CASSLAAVHSGNTIYF. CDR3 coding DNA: TGTGCCAGCAGCTTGGCCGCAGTTCACTCTGGAAACACCATATATTTT.

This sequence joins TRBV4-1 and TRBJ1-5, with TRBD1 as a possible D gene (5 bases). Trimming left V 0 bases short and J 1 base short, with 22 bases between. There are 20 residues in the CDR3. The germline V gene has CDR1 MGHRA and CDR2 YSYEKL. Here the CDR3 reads CASSQDGGGEGSVSNQPQHF. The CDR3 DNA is TGCGCCAGCAGCCAAGATGGGGGGGGAGAGGGATCTGTAAGCAATCAGCCCCAGCATTTT.

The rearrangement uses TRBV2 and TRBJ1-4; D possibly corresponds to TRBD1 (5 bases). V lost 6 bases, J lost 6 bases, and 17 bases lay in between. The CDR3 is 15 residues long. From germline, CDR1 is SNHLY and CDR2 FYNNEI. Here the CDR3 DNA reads TGTGCCAGCAGGCGTTCAGGGTGGGTGGATGAAAAACTGTTTTTT. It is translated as CASRRSGWVDEKLFF.

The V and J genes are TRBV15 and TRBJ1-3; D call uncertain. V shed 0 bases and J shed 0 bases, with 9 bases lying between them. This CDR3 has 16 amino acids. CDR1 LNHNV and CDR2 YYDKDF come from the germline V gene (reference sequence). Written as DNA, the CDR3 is TGTGCCACCAGCAGAGAGGAGGCAAGCTCTGGAAACACCATATATTTT. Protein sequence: CATSREEASSGNTIYF.

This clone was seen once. CDR3 region: CASSLRMVGRLDNYGYTF. The CDR3 bases are TGTGCCAGCAGCTTAAGAATGGTAGGCAGACTTGATAACTATGGCTACACCTTC. This sequence joins TRBV5-6 and TRBJ1-2, with D hard to call. Germline V CDR1 and CDR2: SGHDT, YYEEEE. V was cut by 2 bases and J by 1 base, with 21 bases left in between. This CDR3 region has 18 residues.

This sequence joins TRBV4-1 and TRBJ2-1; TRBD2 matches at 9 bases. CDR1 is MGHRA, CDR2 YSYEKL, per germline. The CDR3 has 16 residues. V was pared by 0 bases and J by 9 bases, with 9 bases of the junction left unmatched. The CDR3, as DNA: TGCGCCAGCAGCCAAGATACCCGACTAGCGGCTGGTGAGCAGTTCTTC. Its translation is CASSQDTRLAAGEQFF.

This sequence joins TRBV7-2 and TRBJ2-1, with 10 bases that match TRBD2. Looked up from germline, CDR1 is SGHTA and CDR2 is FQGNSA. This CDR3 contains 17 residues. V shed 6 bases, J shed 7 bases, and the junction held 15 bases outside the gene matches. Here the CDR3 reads CASRGPPGSSGGNEQFF. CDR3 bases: TGTGCCAGCAGAGGACCCCCGGGGTCTAGCGGGGGAAATGAGCAGTTCTTC.

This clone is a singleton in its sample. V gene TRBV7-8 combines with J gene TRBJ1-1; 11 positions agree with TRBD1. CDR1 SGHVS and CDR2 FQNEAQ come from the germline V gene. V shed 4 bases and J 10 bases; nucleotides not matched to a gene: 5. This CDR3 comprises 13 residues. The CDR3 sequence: CASSWTGGDGAFF. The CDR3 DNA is TGTGCCAGCAGCTGGACAGGGGGCGATGGAGCTTTCTTT.

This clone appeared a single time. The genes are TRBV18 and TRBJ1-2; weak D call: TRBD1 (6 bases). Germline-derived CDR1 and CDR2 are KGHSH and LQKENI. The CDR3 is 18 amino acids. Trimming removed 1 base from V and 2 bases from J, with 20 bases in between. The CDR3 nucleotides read TGTGCCAGCTCACCACACGGGAACGGACAGTACCGGAACTATGGCTACACCTTC. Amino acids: CASSPHGNGQYRNYGYTF.

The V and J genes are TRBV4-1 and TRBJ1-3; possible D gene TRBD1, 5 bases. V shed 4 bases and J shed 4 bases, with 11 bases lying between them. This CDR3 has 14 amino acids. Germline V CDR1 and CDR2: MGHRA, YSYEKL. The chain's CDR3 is CASSLRGEGNTIYF. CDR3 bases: TGCGCCAGCAGCCTAAGGGGTGAAGGAAACACCATATATTTT.